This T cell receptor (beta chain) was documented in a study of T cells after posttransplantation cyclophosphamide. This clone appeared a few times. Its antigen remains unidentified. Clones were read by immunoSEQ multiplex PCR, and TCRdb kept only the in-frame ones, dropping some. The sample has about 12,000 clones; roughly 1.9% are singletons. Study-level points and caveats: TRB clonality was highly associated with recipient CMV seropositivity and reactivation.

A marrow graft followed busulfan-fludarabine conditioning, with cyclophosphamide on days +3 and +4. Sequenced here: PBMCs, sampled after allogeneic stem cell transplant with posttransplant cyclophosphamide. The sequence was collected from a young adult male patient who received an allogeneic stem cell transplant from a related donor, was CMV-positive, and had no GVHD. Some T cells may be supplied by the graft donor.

The CDR3 loop reads CASTSGGSQPQHF. The CDR3 DNA is TGTGCCAGTACCTCCGGGGGTAGCCAGCCCCAGCATTTT. The chain carries TRBV19 and TRBJ1-5; weak D call: TRBD1 (5 bases). This CDR3 comprises 13 residues. The germline V and J ends were trimmed by 7 bases and 7 bases, with 14 bases remaining between them. CDR1 is LNHDA and CDR2 is SQIVND in the germline V gene (reference sequence).